A single sample is the source of the 18 T cell receptor beta chains below, sequenced in a study of blood T cell repertoires in COVID-19. TCRdb's copy holds only in-frame clones and misses some; the assay was immunoSEQ multiplex PCR. Seen here are around 270,000 clones, around 88% observed once, and the top ten hold roughly 1.8%. The material sequenced was peripheral blood. These receptors all come from a man aged 25-45 years with active or convalescent COVID-19.

The chain links TRBV13 to TRBJ2-5; TRBD1 agrees at 8 bases. Trimming removed 4 bases from V and 3 bases from J; junction bases left unmatched: 7. This CDR3 contains 15 residues. CDR1 is PRHDT and CDR2 is FYEKMQ in the germline V gene (reference sequence). CDR3 sequence: CASSSPRTGKETQYF. In nucleotides, the CDR3 is TGTGCCAGCAGCTCGCCTCGGACAGGGAAAGAGACCCAGTACTTC.

This clone occurred once. V usage is TRBV9 and J usage is TRBJ1-1; 9 bases match TRBD1. Looked up from germline, CDR1 is SGDLS and CDR2 is YYNGEE. Germline trimming cut 0 bases from V and 4 bases from J; bases unmatched to any gene: 10. The CDR3 has 17 residues. The CDR3 DNA follows: TGTGCCAGCAGCGTAGGGACAGGGGAACGGTTTGGCACTGAAGCTTTCTTT. Protein: CASSVGTGERFGTEAFF. The whole variable domain, remainder taken from reference TRBV9 and TRBJ1-1, is DSGVTQTPKHLITATGQRVTLRCSPRSGDLSVYWYQQSLDQGLQFLIQYYNGEERAKGNILERFSAQQFPDLHSELNLSSLELGDSALYFCASSVGTGERFGTEAFFGQGTRLTVV.

The rearrangement joins TRBV6-6 to TRBJ1-4; no clear D gene. Trimming took off 6 bases at V and 11 bases at J, with 16 bases between the two ends. Germline V gene data show CDR1 as MNHNY and CDR2 as SVGAGI (reference sequence). The CDR3 is made up of 13 amino acids. The CDR3, as DNA: TGTGCCAGCAGCTTTGACCGGAGCCGTAAACTGTTTTTT. Its translation: CASSFDRSRKLFF.

The genes are TRBV4-1 and TRBJ1-1, with 7 bases that match TRBD1. Trimming cost V 2 bases and J 1 base; bases outside gene matches: 1. The CDR3 consists of 14 residues. Germline CDR1 is MGHRA and CDR2 is YSYEKL. CDR3: CASSQQGENTEAFF. In nucleotides, the CDR3 is TGCGCCAGCAGCCAACAGGGGGAGAACACTGAAGCTTTCTTT.

The chain employs TRBV11-3 and TRBJ2-1; 8 nucleotides align to TRBD2. Germline V gives CDR1 SGHNT, CDR2 YENEEA. The ends lost 4 bases at V and 10 bases at J; junction bases unmatched: 21. The CDR3 extends over 18 amino acids. CDR3 region: CASSSEHSGARVISEQFF. In DNA, the CDR3 is TGTGCCAGCAGCTCAGAGCATAGCGGGGCCCGTGTCATATCGGAGCAGTTCTTC.

The V and J genes are TRBV5-1 and TRBJ2-1, with 9 bases aligning to TRBD1. Unmatched junction bases numbered 9, after V lost 3 bases and J lost 8 bases. Germline assignment: CDR1 SGHRS and CDR2 YFSETQ. CDR3 length: 15 residues. The CDR3 DNA reads TGCGCCAGCAGCTACCGGGACAGGGCTTCGTATGAGCAGTTCTTC. It is translated as CASSYRDRASYEQFF. The variable domain in full, completed from reference TRBV5-1 and TRBJ2-1, reads KAGVTQTPRYLIKTRGQQVTLSCSPISGHRSVSWYQQTPGQGLQFLFEYFSETQRNKGNFPGRFSGRQFSNSRSEMNVSTLELGDSALYLCASSYRDRASYEQFFGPGTRLTVL.

This chain connects TRBV18 to TRBJ1-2, with D possibly matching TRBD1 (5 bases). V was trimmed by 0 bases and J by 5 bases, leaving 10 bases between them. Germline CDR1 KGHSH, CDR2 LQKENI. The CDR3 contains 14 residues. The DNA for the CDR3 is TGTGCCAGCTCACCACCCGGGGGGATGTATGGCTACACCTTC. It is translated as CASSPPGGMYGYTF.

V gene TRBV2 combines with J gene TRBJ1-5, with unresolved D. V lost 3 bases and J lost 4, with 10 bases in between. The CDR3 has 14 residues. Germline lookup yields CDR1 SNHLY and CDR2 FYNNEI. The chain's CDR3 is CASSDRRNNQPQHF. CDR3 DNA sequence: TGTGCCAGCAGTGATCGGCGGAATAATCAGCCCCAGCATTTT.

The J gene is TRBJ1-1, the V gene TRBV19; D unclear. The CDR3 sequence is 11 residues long. The V and J ends lost 3 bases and 7 bases respectively, with 6 bases between them. The germline V gene encodes CDR1 LNHDA and CDR2 SQIVND (reference sequence). This CDR3 reads CASSIRFEAFF. CDR3 nucleotide sequence: TGTGCCAGTAGTATTCGTTTTGAAGCTTTCTTT.

This clone has a handful of counts. This chain uses TRBV12-3 or TRBV12-4 with TRBJ1-2; TRBD1 aligns across 10 bases. Unmatched junction bases numbered 3, after V lost 6 bases and J lost 5 bases. This CDR3 contains 13 residues. CDR3 bases: TGTGCCAGCAGCCCGGGACAGGGGTATGGCTACACCTTC. Protein product: CASSPGQGYGYTF.

V and J are TRBV4-1 and TRBJ2-7, with D possibly TRBD1 on 6 matching bases. Germline lookup yields CDR1 MGHRA and CDR2 YSYEKL. The CDR3 runs to 15 residues. Trimming took 0 bases from V and 4 from J, leaving 13 bases between them. The DNA of the CDR3 is TGCGCCAGCAGCCAAGAACCTGGACAGCAATACGAGCAGTACTTC. Its protein is CASSQEPGQQYEQYF.

The CDR3: CASRSGTSGVREFF. Written as DNA, the CDR3 is TGTGCCAGCAGATCTGGGACTAGCGGGGTGAGGGAGTTCTTC. V and J are TRBV6-5 and TRBJ2-1; 13 bases are a match to TRBD2. The CDR3 sequence is 14 residues long. Per the germline V gene, CDR1 is MNHEY and CDR2 is SVGAGI. Trimming took 6 bases from V and 14 from J; bases not matched to a gene: 10.

This chain links TRBV15 with TRBJ1-1; no reliable D call. This CDR3 contains 13 residues. Germline CDR1 reads LNHNV; CDR2 reads YYDKDF (reference sequence). Trimming shortened V by 8 bases and J by 5 bases, and 15 bases separated the two germline ends. CDR3 nucleotides: TGTGCCACCGGGGAGGGCGTAGGTACTGAAGCTTTCTTT. As protein: CATGEGVGTEAFF.

The rearrangement joins TRBV29-1 to TRBJ1-2; D is ambiguous. With 2 bases removed from V and 8 bases from J, the gap between germline ends came to 9 bases. Germline loops: CDR1 SQVTM, CDR2 ANQGSEA. The CDR3 consists of 11 residues. The CDR3 sequence is CSVEPGFGYTF. CDR3 sequence (DNA): TGCAGCGTTGAACCCGGGTTCGGCTACACCTTC.

This clone occurred once. The V and J genes are TRBV7-2 and TRBJ1-5; D is ambiguous. V lost 5 bases and J 5 bases, leaving 7 bases between the germline ends. Germline V CDR1 and CDR2: SGHTA, FQGNSA. The CDR3 extends over 12 amino acids. CDR3 nucleotides: TGTGCCAGCAGCACCCCGGATCAGCCCCAGCATTTT. This sequence encodes CASSTPDQPQHF.

This chain joins TRBV6-5 and TRBJ2-1; the match to TRBD2 covers 15 bases. The CDR3 sequence is 15 residues long. Trimming took 6 bases from V and 9 from J; bases not matched to a gene: 6. From germline, CDR1 is MNHEY and CDR2 SVGAGI. The CDR3 here is CASRRTSGGAGEQFF. The CDR3 DNA follows: TGTGCCAGCAGGAGGACTAGCGGGGGGGCCGGTGAGCAGTTCTTC.

This clone was recorded only once. The chain is built from TRBV6-5 and TRBJ2-3, with a weak D call TRBD2 (6 bases). The CDR3 runs to 15 residues. Trimming removed 6 bases from V and 2 bases from J, with 15 bases in between. Germline-derived CDR1 and CDR2 are MNHEY and SVGAGI. The CDR3 DNA is TGTGCCAGCAGGGACTATGCTGGGGTCACAGATACGCAGTATTTT. It encodes CASRDYAGVTDTQYF.

The V gene is TRBV10-3, the J gene TRBJ2-7, with 7 bases matching TRBD1. After removal of 7 bases from V and 3 bases from J, the junction contained 6 bases not matched to a gene. This CDR3 is built from 13 residues. From germline, CDR1 is ENHRY and CDR2 SYGVKD. The DNA of the CDR3 is TGTGCCATCACCCCGACAGGGAACTACGAGCAGTACTTC. This gives the protein CAITPTGNYEQYF.